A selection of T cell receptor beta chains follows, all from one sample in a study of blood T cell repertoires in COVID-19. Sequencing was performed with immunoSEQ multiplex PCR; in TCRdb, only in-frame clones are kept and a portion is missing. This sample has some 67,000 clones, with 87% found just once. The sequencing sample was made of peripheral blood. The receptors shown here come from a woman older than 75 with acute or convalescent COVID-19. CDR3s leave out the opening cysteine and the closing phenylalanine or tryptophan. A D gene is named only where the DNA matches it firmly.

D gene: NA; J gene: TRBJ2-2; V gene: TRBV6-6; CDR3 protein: ASTVSRSPNTGELF
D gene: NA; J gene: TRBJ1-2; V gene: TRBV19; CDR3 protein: ASSFTGGYT
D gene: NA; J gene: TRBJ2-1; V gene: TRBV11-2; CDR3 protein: ASRIAFEQF
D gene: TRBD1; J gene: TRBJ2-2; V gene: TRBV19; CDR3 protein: ASSIGGQGPFANTGELF
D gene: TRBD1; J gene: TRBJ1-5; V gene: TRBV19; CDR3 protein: ASSIDSTGGRGSNQPQH
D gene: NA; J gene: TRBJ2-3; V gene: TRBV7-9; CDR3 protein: ASSLSVETSGIY
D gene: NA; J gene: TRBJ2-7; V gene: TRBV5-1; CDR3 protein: ASSLGPTEQY
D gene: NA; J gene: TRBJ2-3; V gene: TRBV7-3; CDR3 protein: ASSPTPGTSTDTQY
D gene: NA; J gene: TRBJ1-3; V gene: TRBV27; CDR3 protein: ASSGGSGNTIY
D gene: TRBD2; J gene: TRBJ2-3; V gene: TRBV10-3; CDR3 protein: AISRLAGEDTQY
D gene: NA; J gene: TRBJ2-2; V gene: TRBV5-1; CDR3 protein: ASSQFTRVGTGELF
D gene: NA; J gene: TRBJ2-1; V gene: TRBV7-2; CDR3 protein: ASSYRSYNEQF
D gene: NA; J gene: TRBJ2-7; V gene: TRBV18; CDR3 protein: ASSSKTAHEQY
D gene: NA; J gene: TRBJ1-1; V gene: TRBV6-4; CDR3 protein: ASSVQGRGANTEAF
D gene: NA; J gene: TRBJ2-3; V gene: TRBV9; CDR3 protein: ASSTRGSTDTQY
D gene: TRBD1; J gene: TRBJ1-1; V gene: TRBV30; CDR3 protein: ASPGTVGTEAF
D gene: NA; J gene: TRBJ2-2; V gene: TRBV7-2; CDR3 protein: ASSPLSANTGELF
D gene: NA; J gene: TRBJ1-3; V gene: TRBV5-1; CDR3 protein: ASSTTDSGNTIY
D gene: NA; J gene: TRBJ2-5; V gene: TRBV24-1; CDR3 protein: ATSDFGGASETQY
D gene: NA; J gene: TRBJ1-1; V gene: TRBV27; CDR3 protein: ASSSSYTEAF
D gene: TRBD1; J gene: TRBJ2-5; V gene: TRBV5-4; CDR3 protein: ASGTGDAETQY
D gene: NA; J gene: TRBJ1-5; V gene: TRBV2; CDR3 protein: ASRAGRGSQPQH
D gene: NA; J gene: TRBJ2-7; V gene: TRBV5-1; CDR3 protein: ASSLGQVVNEQY
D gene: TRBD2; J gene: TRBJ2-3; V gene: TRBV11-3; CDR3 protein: ASSSTTSGRADTQY
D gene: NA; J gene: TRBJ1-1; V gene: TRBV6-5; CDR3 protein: ASGQEGYLAEAF
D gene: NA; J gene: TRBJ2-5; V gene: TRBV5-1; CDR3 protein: ASSLAQGWTQY